The entry that follows covers one T cell receptor (beta chain) sequence. As yet, its antigen is unknown. This CDR3 contains 16 residues. V lost 4 bases, J lost 2 bases, and 17 bases lay in between. CDR1 and CDR2 (germline): KGHSY, FQNENV. This sample is drawn from a study of blood T cells in healthy people across ages. PCR was performed a second time for about 6 to 11 cycles using a sample-barcoded 5' primer and a J-beta primer mix. In TCRdb, the 5' RACE reads were re-called with MiXCR into one record per CDR3 protein. The profile covers about 1.4 million distinct CDR3 sequences, with around 59% appearing a single time and approximately 7% taken by the ten largest. The study recruited healthy Caucasian donors from Russia who were aged about 6 to 90. Study-wide results and limits: CMV status of donors was not determined, possibly confounding expanded clonotype changes.

Sequenced sample: blood. The chain links TRBV16 to TRBJ1-2, with TRBD1 as a possible D gene (5 bases). The source of this sequence is a man between 18 and 35 years old in good health. CDR3 loop: CASSPGAAGGNYGYTF. In nucleotides, the CDR3 is TGTGCCAGCAGCCCCGGTGCGGCGGGGGGGAACTATGGCTACACCTTC. Complete variable domain (other parts from reference TRBV16 and TRBJ1-2): GEEVAQTPKHLVRGEGQKAKLYCAPIKGHSYVFWYQQVLKNEFKFLISFQNENVFDETGMPKERFSAKCLPNSPCSLEIQATKLEDSAVYFCASSPGAAGGNYGYTFGSGTRLTVV.